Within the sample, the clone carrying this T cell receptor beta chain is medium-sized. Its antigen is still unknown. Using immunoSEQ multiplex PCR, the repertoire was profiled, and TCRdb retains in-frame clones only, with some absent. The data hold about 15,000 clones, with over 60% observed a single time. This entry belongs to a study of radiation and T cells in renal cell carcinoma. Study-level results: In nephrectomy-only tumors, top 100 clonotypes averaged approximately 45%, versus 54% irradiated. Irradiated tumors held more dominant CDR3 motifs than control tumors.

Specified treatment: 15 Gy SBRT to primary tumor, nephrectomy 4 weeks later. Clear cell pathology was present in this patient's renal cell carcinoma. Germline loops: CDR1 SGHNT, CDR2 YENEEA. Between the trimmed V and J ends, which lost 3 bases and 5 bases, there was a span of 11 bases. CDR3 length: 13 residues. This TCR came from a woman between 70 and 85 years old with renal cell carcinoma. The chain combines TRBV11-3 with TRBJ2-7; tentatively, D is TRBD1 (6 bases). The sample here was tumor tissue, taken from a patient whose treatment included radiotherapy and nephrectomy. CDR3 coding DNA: TGTGCCAGCAGCTTTTCAGGGGCGGACGAGCAGTACTTC. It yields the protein CASSFSGADEQYF.